This T cell receptor beta chain emerged from a study of Ad26.COV2.S vaccination and SARS-CoV-2 variants. Noted treatment: 19 received Ad26.COV2.S at low or high dose, single or two shots; roughly 5 received placebo; per-sample allocation not given. Sampling was done on day 63 after the first vaccine or placebo injection. V was shortened by 7 bases and J by 3 bases, with 12 bases between the two germline ends. CDR3 size: 14 residues. Per the germline V gene, CDR1 is LNHDA and CDR2 is SQIVND (reference sequence). Repertoires were generated with immunoSEQ multiplex PCR, while TCRdb's copy carries only in-frame clones and drops some. The data contain about 680,000 clones, around 92% of them singletons.

The chain links TRBV19 to TRBJ1-4, with a possible D match to TRBD1 (5 bases). The receptor comes from a person between 18 and 60 years old who received the Ad26.COV2.S COVID-19 vaccine or a placebo. The specimen comprised peripheral blood, sampled in a trial of Ad26.COV2.S vaccine versus placebo. The CDR3 nucleotides are TGTGCCAGTACCCTGGGACGGGCTAATGAAAAACTGTTTTTT. Translated: CASTLGRANEKLFF.